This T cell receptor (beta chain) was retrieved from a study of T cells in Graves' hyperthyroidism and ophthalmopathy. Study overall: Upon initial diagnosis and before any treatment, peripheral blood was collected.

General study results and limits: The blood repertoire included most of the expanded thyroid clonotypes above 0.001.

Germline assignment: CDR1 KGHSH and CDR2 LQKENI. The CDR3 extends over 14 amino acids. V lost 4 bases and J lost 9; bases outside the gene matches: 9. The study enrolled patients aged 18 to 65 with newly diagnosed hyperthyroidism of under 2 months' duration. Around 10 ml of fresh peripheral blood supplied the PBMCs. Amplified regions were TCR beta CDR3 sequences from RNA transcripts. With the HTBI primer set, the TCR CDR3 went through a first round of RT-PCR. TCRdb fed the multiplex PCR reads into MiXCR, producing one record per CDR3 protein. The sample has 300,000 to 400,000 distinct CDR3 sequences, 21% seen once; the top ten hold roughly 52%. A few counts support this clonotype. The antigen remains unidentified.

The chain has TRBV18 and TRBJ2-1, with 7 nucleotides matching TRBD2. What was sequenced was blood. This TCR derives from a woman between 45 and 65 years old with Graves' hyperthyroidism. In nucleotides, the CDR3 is TGTGCCAGCTCACTGGGACCACCGGGGGGTGAGCAGTTCTTC. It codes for CASSLGPPGGEQFF.